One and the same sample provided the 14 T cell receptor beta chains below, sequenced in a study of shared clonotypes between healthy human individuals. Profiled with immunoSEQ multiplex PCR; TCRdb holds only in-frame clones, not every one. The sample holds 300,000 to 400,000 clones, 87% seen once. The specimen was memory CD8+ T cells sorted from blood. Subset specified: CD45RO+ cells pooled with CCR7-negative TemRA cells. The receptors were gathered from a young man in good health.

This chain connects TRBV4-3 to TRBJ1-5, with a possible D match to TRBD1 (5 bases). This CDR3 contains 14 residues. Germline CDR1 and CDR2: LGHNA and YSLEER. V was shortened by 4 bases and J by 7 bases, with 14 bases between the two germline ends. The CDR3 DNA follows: TGCGCCAGCAGCCTTCCGGACACAAACCAGCCCCAGCATTTT. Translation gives CASSLPDTNQPQHF.

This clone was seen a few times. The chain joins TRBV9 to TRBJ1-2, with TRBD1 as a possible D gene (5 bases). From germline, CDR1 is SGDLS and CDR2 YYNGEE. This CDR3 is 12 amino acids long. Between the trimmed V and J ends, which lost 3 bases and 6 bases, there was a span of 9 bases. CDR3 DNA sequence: TGTGCCAGCAGCGCCGGGACGGATGGCTACACCTTC. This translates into CASSAGTDGYTF.

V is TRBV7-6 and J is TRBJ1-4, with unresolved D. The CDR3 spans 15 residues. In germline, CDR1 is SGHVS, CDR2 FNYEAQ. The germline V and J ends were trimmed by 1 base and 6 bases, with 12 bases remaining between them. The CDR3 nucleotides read TGTGCCAGCAGCTTAGAGTCCGCAGCGGATGAAAAACTGTTTTTT. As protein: CASSLESAADEKLFF. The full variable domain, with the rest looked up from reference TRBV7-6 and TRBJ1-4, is GAGVSQSPRYKVTKRGQDVALRCDPISGHVSLYWYRQALGQGPEFLTYFNYEAQQDKSGLPNDRFSAERPEGSISTLTIQRTEQRDSAMYRCASSLESAADEKLFFGSGTQLSVL.

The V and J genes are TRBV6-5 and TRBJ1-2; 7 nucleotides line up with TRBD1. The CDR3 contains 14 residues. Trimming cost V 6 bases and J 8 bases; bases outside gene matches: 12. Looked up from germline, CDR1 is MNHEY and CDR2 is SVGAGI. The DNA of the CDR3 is TGTGCCAGCAGCCAAACACAGGGGTGGCGGGGCTACACCTTC. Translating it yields CASSQTQGWRGYTF.

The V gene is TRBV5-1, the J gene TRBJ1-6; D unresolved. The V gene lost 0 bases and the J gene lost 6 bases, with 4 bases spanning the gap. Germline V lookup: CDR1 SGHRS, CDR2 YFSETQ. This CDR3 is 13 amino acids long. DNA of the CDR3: TGCGCCAGCAGCTTGGACGGTAATTCACCCCTCCACTTT. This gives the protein CASSLDGNSPLHF.

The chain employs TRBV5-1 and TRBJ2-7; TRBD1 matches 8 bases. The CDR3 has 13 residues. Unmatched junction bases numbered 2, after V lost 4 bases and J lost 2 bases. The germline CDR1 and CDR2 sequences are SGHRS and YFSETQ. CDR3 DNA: TGCGCCAGCAGCCAGGGGGCTACCTACGAGCAGTACTTC. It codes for CASSQGATYEQYF.

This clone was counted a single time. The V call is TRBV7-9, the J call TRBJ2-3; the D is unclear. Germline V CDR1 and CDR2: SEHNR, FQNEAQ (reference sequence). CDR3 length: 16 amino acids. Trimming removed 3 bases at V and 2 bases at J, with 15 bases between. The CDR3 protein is CASSLAYSPHTDTQYF. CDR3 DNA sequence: TGTGCCAGCAGCTTGGCCTATTCACCACACACAGATACGCAGTATTTT.

CDR3 loop: CASREPGASLYEQYF. CDR3 DNA: TGCGCCAGCAGGGAACCCGGGGCGAGCTTGTACGAGCAGTACTTC. The chain links TRBV5-1 to TRBJ2-7; D assignment may be TRBD1 or TRBD2 (5 bases each). The length of the CDR3 is 15 residues. Between the trimmed V and J ends, which lost 5 bases and 4 bases, there was a span of 19 bases. CDR1 and CDR2 (germline): SGHRS, YFSETQ.

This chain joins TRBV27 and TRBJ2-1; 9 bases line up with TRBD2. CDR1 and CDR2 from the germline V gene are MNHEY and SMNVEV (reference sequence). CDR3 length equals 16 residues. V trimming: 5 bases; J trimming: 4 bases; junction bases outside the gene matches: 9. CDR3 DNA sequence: TGTGCCAGCAGTCCCCTTTCGACTAGCGGTTACAATGAGCAGTTCTTC. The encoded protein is CASSPLSTSGYNEQFF.

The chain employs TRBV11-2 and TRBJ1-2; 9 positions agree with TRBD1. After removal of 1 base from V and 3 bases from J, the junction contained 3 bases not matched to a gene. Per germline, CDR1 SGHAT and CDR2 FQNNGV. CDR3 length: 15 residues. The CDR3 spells CASSLGGQGYYGYTF. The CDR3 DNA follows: TGTGCCAGCAGCTTAGGTGGACAGGGGTACTATGGCTACACCTTC.

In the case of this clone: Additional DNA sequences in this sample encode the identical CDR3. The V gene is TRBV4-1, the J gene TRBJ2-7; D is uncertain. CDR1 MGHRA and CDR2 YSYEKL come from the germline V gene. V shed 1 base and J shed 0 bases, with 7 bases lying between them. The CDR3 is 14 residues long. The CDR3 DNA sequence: TGCGCCAGCAGCCAAGTGGAGAGCTCCTACGAGCAGTACTTC. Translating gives CASSQVESSYEQYF.

This chain's CDR3 is CASSLRQVPSYEQYF. DNA of the CDR3: TGCGCCAGCAGTCTACGACAGGTACCCTCCTACGAGCAGTACTTC. V gene TRBV23-1 combines with J gene TRBJ2-7, with D possibly matching TRBD1 (6 bases). TRBV23-1 has ORF status, its function being uncertain. This CDR3 has 15 amino acids. Trimming left V 4 bases short and J 0 bases short, with 13 bases between.

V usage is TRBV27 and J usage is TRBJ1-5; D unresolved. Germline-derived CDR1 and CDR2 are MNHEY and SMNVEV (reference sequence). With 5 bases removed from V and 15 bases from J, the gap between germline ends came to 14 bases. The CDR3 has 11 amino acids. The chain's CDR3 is CASSHSAQWHF. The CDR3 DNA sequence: TGTGCCAGCAGTCACTCCGCCCAGTGGCATTTT.

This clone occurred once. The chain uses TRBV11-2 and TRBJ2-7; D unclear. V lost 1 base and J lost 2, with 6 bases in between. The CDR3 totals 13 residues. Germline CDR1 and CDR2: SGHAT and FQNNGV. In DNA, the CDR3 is TGTGCCAGCAGCTTAGGCAGAGCCTACGAGCAGTACTTC. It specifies CASSLGRAYEQYF.